This T cell receptor beta chain was found in a study of T cells in Graves' hyperthyroidism and ophthalmopathy. General study points: A model of 13 V-J features distinguished ophthalmopathy from stable hyperthyroidism.

Germline V gives CDR1 MDHEN, CDR2 SYDVKM. The CDR3 is made up of 16 amino acids. Trimming cost V 5 bases and J 2 bases, with 17 bases left between them. This clonotype was picked up a small number of times. Its cognate antigen is unknown. Amplified TCR beta CDR3 regions came from RNA transcripts. HTBI primers were the set used in a first-round RT-PCR of the TCR CDR3. TCRdb recomputed calls from the multiplex PCR reads with MiXCR, one row per CDR3 protein. The repertoire includes about 500,000 distinct CDR3 sequences, 15% to 20% of them detected once, and 15% to 20% sits in the top ten. The clonotype comes from a woman under 30 with Graves' ophthalmopathy. Input material: blood. V is TRBV28 and J is TRBJ2-3; maybe TRBD2 (6 bases). The CDR3 sequence is CASSPMREVLTDTQYF. CDR3 bases: TGTGCCAGCAGTCCTATGAGGGAGGTCCTCACAGATACGCAGTATTTT.